This T cell receptor beta chain was recovered during a study of shared clonotypes between healthy human individuals. TCRdb's copy holds only in-frame clones and misses some; the assay was immunoSEQ multiplex PCR. This table holds more than 550,000 clones, 72% found once. Sequenced input: memory CD4+ T cells sorted from blood. The subset: CD45RA-negative fraction. This receptor was obtained from a woman aged 25 to 39 in good health.

CDR3 region: CASSLSLAAYEQYF. The CDR3 coding sequence is TGTGCCAGCAGCTTGAGCCTTGCGGCCTACGAGCAGTACTTC. The chain is built from TRBV5-5 and TRBJ2-7; D not certain. V lost 1 base to trimming and J lost 2 bases, with 10 bases between them. Germline CDR1 SGHKS, CDR2 YYEKEE (reference sequence). The CDR3 is made up of 14 amino acids.